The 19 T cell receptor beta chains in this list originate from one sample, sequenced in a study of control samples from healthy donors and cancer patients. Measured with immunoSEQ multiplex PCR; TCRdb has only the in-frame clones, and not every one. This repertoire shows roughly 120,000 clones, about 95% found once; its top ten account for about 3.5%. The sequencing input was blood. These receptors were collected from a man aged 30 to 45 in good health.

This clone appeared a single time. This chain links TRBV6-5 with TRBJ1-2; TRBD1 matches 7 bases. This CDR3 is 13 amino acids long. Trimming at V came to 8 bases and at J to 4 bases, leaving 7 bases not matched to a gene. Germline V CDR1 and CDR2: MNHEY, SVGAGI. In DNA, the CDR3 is TGTGCCAGCTGGGACAGCCCACTCTATGGCTACACCTTC. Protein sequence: CASWDSPLYGYTF.

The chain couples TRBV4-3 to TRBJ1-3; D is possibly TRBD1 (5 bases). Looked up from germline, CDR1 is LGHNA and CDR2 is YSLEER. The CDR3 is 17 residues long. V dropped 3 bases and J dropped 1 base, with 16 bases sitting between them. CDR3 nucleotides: TGCGCCAGCAGCCAGCGCCAGGGCATGGCGTCTGGAAACACCATATATTTT. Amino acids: CASSQRQGMASGNTIYF.

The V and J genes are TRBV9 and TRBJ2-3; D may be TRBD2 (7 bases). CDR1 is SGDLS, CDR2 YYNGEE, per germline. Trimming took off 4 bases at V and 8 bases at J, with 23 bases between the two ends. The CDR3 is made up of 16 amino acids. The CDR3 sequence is CASSPNYGGPYPTQYF. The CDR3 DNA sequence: TGTGCCAGCAGCCCGAACTACGGGGGGCCATATCCTACGCAGTATTTT.

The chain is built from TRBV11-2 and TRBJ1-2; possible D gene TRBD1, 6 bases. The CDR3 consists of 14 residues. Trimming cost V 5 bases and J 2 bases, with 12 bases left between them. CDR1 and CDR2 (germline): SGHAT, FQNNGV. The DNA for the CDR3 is TGTGCCAGCAGCACACAGGGCCTGAACTATGGCTACACCTTC. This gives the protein CASSTQGLNYGYTF.

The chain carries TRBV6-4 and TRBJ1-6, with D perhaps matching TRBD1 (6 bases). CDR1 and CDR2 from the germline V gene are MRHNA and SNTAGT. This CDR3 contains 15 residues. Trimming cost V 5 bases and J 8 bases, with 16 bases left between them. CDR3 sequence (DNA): TGTGCCAGCAGTTCCTTTGGGGGGGGCTATTCACCCCTCCACTTT. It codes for CASSSFGGGYSPLHF.

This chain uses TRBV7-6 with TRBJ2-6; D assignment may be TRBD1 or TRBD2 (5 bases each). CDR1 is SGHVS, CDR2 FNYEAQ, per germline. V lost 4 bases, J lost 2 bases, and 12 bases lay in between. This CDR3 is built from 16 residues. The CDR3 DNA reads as TGTGCCAGCAGCTGGGACCCTCCTCCTGGGGCCAACGTCCTGACTTTC. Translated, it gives CASSWDPPPGANVLTF. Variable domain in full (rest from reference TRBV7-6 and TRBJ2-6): GAGVSQSPRYKVTKRGQDVALRCDPISGHVSLYWYRQALGQGPEFLTYFNYEAQQDKSGLPNDRFSAERPEGSISTLTIQRTEQRDSAMYRCASSWDPPPGANVLTFGAGSRLTVL.

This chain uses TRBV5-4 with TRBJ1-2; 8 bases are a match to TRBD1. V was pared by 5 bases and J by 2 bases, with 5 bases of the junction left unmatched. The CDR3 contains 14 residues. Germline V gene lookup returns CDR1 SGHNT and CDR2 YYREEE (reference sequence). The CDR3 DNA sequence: TGTGCCAGCAGGGAACAGGGGGGAAACTATGGCTACACCTTC. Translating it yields CASREQGGNYGYTF.

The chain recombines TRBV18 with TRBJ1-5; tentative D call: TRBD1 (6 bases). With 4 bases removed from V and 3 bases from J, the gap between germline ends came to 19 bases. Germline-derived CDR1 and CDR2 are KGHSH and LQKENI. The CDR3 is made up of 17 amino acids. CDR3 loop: CASSLNTGIDTNQPQHF. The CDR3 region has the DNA TGTGCCAGCTCACTCAACACAGGGATAGACACCAATCAGCCCCAGCATTTT.

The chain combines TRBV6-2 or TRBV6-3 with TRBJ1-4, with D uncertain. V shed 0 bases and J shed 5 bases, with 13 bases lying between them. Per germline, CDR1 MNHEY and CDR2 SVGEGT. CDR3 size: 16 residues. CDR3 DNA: TGTGCCAGCAGTTACTCGGCCCTGAGGGCGAATGAAAAACTGTTTTTT. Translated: CASSYSALRANEKLFF.

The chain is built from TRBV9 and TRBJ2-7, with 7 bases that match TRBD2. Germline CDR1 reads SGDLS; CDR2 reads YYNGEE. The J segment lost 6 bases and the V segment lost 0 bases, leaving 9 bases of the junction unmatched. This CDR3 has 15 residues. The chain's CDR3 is CASSVGPGEGREQYF. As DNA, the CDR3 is TGTGCCAGCAGCGTAGGCCCCGGGGAGGGGCGCGAGCAGTACTTC.

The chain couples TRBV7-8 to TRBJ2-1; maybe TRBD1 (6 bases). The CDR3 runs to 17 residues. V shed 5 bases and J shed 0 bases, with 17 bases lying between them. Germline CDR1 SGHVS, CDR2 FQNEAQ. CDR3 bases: TGTGCCAGCAGCAACTTCCAGGGGTCCTTCTCCTACAATGAGCAGTTCTTC. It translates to CASSNFQGSFSYNEQFF.

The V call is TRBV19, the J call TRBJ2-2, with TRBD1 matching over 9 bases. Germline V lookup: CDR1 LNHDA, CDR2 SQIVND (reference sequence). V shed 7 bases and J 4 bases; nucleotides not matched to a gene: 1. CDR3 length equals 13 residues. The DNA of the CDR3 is TGTGCCAGTACGGGACAGGGCACCGGGGAGCTGTTTTTT. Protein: CASTGQGTGELFF.

The CDR3 reads CASSPWTSGYNEQFF. In DNA, the CDR3 is TGTGCCAGCAGCCCCTGGACTAGCGGATACAATGAGCAGTTCTTC. The gene calls are TRBV9 and TRBJ2-1, with TRBD2 matching 10 bases. CDR1 SGDLS and CDR2 YYNGEE come from the germline V gene. The CDR3 has 15 residues. V shed 4 bases and J 4 bases; nucleotides not matched to a gene: 5.

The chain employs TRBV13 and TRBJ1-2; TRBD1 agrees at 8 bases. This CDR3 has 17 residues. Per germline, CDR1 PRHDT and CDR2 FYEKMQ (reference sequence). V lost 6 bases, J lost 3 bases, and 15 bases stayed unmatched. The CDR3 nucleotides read TGTGCCAGCAGAAACTTCAAGGGGACAGGCGGCGACTATGGCTACACCTTC. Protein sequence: CASRNFKGTGGDYGYTF.

The DNA of the CDR3 is TGCGCCAGCAGCCAGGGGGGGGCCACAGATACGCAGTATTTT. Translation: CASSQGGATDTQYF. This chain connects TRBV5-1 to TRBJ2-3; perhaps D is TRBD1 or TRBD2 (7 bases each). The CDR3 loop spans 14 amino acids. Trimming removed 4 bases at V and 2 bases at J, with 11 bases between. Germline V gene data show CDR1 as SGHRS and CDR2 as YFSETQ. Drawing the rest from reference TRBV5-1 and TRBJ2-3, the complete variable domain is KAGVTQTPRYLIKTRGQQVTLSCSPISGHRSVSWYQQTPGQGLQFLFEYFSETQRNKGNFPGRFSGRQFSNSRSEMNVSTLELGDSALYLCASSQGGATDTQYFGPGTRLTVL.

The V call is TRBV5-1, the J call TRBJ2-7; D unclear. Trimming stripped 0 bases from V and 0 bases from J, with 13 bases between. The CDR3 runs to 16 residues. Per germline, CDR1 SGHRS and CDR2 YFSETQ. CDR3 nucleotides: TGCGCCAGCAGCTTGGGGGGATCCGGGTACTCCTACGAGCAGTACTTC. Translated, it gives CASSLGGSGYSYEQYF.

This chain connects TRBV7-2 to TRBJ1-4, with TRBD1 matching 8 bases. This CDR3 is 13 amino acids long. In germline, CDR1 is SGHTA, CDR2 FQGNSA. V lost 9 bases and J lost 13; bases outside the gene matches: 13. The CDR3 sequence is CASRPDRDEVLFF. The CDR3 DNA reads TGTGCCAGTCGTCCGGACAGGGATGAGGTACTGTTTTTT.

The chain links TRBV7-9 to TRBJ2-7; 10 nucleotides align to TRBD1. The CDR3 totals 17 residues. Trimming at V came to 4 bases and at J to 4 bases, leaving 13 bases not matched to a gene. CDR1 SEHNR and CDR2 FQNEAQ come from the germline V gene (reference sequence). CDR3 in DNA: TGTGCCAGCAGCTCCTCGACCCGGGGACAGGGGTTGTACGAGCAGTACTTC. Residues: CASSSSTRGQGLYEQYF.

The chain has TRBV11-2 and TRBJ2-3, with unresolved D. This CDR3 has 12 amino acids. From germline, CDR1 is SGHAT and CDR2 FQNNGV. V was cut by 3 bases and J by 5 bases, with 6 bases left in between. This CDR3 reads CASSLGRDTQYF. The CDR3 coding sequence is TGTGCCAGCAGCTTGGGCAGAGATACGCAGTATTTT.